The 31 T cell receptor beta chains in this list originate from one sample, sequenced in a study of blood T cells in healthy people across ages. Combining a sample-barcoded 5' primer with a J-beta primer mix, a second PCR ran for roughly 7 to 12 cycles. TCRdb redid the calling of the 5' RACE reads with MiXCR, one entry per CDR3 protein. The sample has roughly 1,100,000 distinct CDR3 sequences, 25% seen once. This same sample was also part of a study on T cells of mothers and their children.

The material sequenced was blood. Receptor source: a girl aged 2 to 10 in good health.

The V call is TRBV27, the J call TRBJ2-1; D may be TRBD2 (5 bases). This CDR3 contains 15 residues. Germline assignment: CDR1 MNHEY and CDR2 SMNVEV (reference sequence). V was clipped by 5 bases and J by 6 bases, with 17 bases between them. The CDR3 sequence is CASSLDWVGGNEQFF. Written as DNA, the CDR3 is TGTGCCAGCAGTCTCGACTGGGTAGGAGGCAATGAGCAGTTCTTC.

The gene calls are TRBV7-8 and TRBJ2-7, with 12 bases fitting TRBD1. The length of the CDR3 is 15 residues. Germline lookup yields CDR1 SGHVS and CDR2 FQNEAQ. The J segment lost 5 bases and the V segment lost 5 bases, leaving 7 bases of the junction unmatched. The chain's CDR3 is CASSPSGTGGDEQYF. As DNA, the CDR3 is TGTGCCAGCAGCCCATCCGGGACAGGGGGCGACGAGCAGTACTTC.

This clonotype was seen more than once but under ten times. V usage is TRBV12-3 or TRBV12-4 and J usage is TRBJ2-1; the D gene could be TRBD1 or TRBD2 (5 bases each). Judging by the DNA end, TRBJ2-7 fits better; the J call may be wrong. The CDR3 runs 12 residues. In DNA, the CDR3 is TGTGCCAGCAGTCGCCAGGGACCCGAGCAGTACTTC. Translated, it gives CASSRQGPEQYF.

The table lists this clonotype with a few counts. The chain is built from TRBV11-2 and TRBJ2-1; TRBD1 is a possible D gene (6 bases). The CDR3 totals 14 residues. The V gene's germline CDR1 is SGHAT and CDR2 FQNNGV. V was trimmed by 4 bases and J by 8 bases, leaving 15 bases between them. The CDR3 here is CASSSGAPWDEQFF. The DNA of the CDR3 is TGTGCCAGCAGCTCAGGGGCCCCGTGGGATGAGCAGTTCTTC.

A single count supports this clonotype. V gene TRBV7-3 combines with J gene TRBJ2-3; 9 bases match TRBD2. CDR3 length: 15 residues. V shed 4 bases and J 4 bases; nucleotides not matched to a gene: 6. The germline V gene encodes CDR1 SGHTA and CDR2 FQGTGA. The CDR3 protein is CASSSLAGASDTQYF. CDR3 nucleotides: TGTGCCAGCAGCTCCTTAGCGGGAGCTTCAGATACGCAGTATTTT.

A few counts support this clonotype. The chain combines TRBV29-1 with TRBJ2-1; D is unresolved. The CDR3 totals 10 residues. Germline CDR1 SQVTM, CDR2 ANQGSEA. Trimming took 3 bases from V and 8 from J, leaving 5 bases between them. The CDR3 nucleotides read TGCAGCGTTGAGATGTATGAGCAGTTCTTC. Its translation is CSVEMYEQFF.

This clonotype has only a few counts. J is TRBJ2-5 and V is TRBV5-6; tentatively, D is TRBD1 (5 bases). The end of the DNA fits TRBJ2-7 better, so the J call may be wrong. The CDR3 runs 15 residues. CDR1 and CDR2 (germline): SGHDT, YYEEEE. The CDR3 spells CASSPTTALPYEQYF. The CDR3 DNA reads TGTGCCAGCAGCCCAACGACAGCGCTTCCTTACGAGCAGTACTTC.

This clonotype was recorded many times. The J gene is TRBJ2-7, the V gene TRBV7-2, with 10 bases that match TRBD2. V trimming: 1 base; J trimming: 5 bases; junction bases outside the gene matches: 2. From germline, CDR1 is SGHTA and CDR2 FQGNSA. The CDR3 runs to 14 residues. Here the CDR3 reads CASSLGTSGNEQYF. The DNA for the CDR3 is TGTGCCAGCAGCTTAGGGACTAGCGGAAACGAGCAGTACTTC.

This clonotype was seen a few times. The chain recombines TRBV27 with TRBJ2-7; D perhaps matches TRBD1 (6 bases). Trimming removed 0 bases at V and 3 bases at J, with 9 bases between. CDR1 is MNHEY and CDR2 is SMNVEV in the germline V gene (reference sequence). The CDR3 runs to 14 residues. The CDR3 reads CASSLSKGHYEQYF. The DNA for the CDR3 is TGTGCCAGCAGTTTATCGAAGGGACACTACGAGCAGTACTTC.

V is TRBV7-2 and J is TRBJ2-7, with 7 positions matching TRBD2. The V and J ends lost 0 bases and 7 bases, in that order; junction bases with no gene match: 6. This CDR3 spans 14 amino acids. Looked up from germline, CDR1 is SGHTA and CDR2 is FQGNSA. CDR3 loop: CASSLAVGAGEQYF. CDR3 nucleotide sequence: TGTGCCAGCAGCTTAGCAGTGGGAGCGGGGGAGCAGTACTTC. Full variable domain (outside the CDR3, taken from reference TRBV7-2 and TRBJ2-7): GAGVSQSPSNKVTEKGKDVELRCDPISGHTALYWYRQSLGQGLEFLIYFQGNSAPDKSGLPSDRFSAERTGGSVSTLTIQRTQQEDSAVYLCASSLAVGAGEQYFGPGTRLTVT.

This clonotype has just a few counts. The gene calls are TRBV7-9 and TRBJ2-7, with a tentative D call TRBD1 (6 bases). The end of the DNA aligns better with TRBJ2-5, so the J call may be wrong. This CDR3 region has 15 residues. The germline V gene encodes CDR1 SEHNR and CDR2 FQNEAQ (reference sequence). The CDR3 here is CASSLRKPGEGTQYF. In nucleotides, the CDR3 is TGTGCCAGCAGCTTACGTAAACCAGGGGAAGGGACCCAGTACTTC.

The chain links TRBV4-1 to TRBJ2-1; a possible D gene is TRBD1 (6 bases). The CDR3 consists of 20 residues. Germline CDR1 and CDR2: MGHRA and YSYEKL. V gave up 0 bases and J gave up 4 bases, with 25 bases separating them. The CDR3, as DNA: TGCGCCAGCAGCCAAGATCCTCCGTCCCCAGGGGAAGTGTGGTACAATGAGCAGTTCTTC. Translating it yields CASSQDPPSPGEVWYNEQFF.

The rearrangement links TRBV20-1 to TRBJ2-1; 9 bases line up with TRBD2. Germline V gene sequence: CDR1 DFQATT, CDR2 SNEGSKA (reference sequence). CDR3 length equals 19 residues. The J segment lost 0 bases and the V segment lost 4 bases, leaving 16 bases of the junction unmatched. CDR3 sequence reads: CSAKVSGGQRFSSYNEQFF. The CDR3 DNA is TGCAGTGCTAAAGTTAGCGGGGGTCAGAGATTCAGCTCCTACAATGAGCAGTTCTTC.

This clonotype has more than one count but fewer than ten. The rearrangement uses TRBV6-1 and TRBJ1-1, with D unclear. The ends were cut back, 2 bases at V and 1 base at J, with 8 bases in the middle. The germline gives CDR1 MNHNS, CDR2 SASEGT. The CDR3 loop spans 14 amino acids. CDR3 loop: CASSESHPNTEAFF. For the CDR3, the DNA is TGTGCCAGCAGTGAAAGCCACCCGAACACTGAAGCTTTCTTT.

The chain uses TRBV7-9 and TRBJ1-4; D unresolved. The CDR3 has 14 amino acids. Trimming took off 4 bases at V and 8 bases at J, with 14 bases between the two ends. Germline V gene lookup returns CDR1 SEHNR and CDR2 FQNEAQ (reference sequence). CDR3 sequence (DNA): TGTGCCAGCAGCTCCTCTCCGGGCCCGGAAAAACTGTTTTTT. This codes for CASSSSPGPEKLFF.

This chain joins TRBV2 and TRBJ1-1, with TRBD1 as a possible D gene (5 bases). The CDR3 covers 14 residues. Germline assignment: CDR1 SNHLY and CDR2 FYNNEI. V gave up 8 bases and J gave up 5 bases, with 18 bases separating them. The CDR3 nucleotides read TGTGCCAGCCATCTCCCTAGGGGCGGAACTGAAGCTTTCTTT. It codes for CASHLPRGGTEAFF.

This clonotype was detected a few times. The chain carries TRBV29-1 and TRBJ2-1, with TRBD2 matching over 8 bases. CDR1 is SQVTM, CDR2 ANQGSEA, per germline. The junction had 10 bases not matched to a gene; V was cut back by 5 bases and J by 4 bases. The CDR3 is 15 residues long. CDR3 sequence reads: CSVRLAGGRYNEQFF. The DNA of the CDR3 is TGCAGCGTTCGTCTCGCGGGGGGTCGATACAATGAGCAGTTCTTC.

The J gene is TRBJ1-5, the V gene TRBV7-8; no firm D call. Germline lookup yields CDR1 SGHVS and CDR2 FQNEAQ. The V end was cut by 6 bases, the J end by 3 bases, with 9 bases between. The CDR3 has 13 amino acids. The CDR3 DNA reads as TGTGCCAGCAGACGAGGCTTCAATCAGCCCCAGCATTTT. Residues: CASRRGFNQPQHF.

This chain uses TRBV9 with TRBJ1-4; 10 nucleotides match TRBD1. With 4 bases clipped from V and 6 bases from J, the junction kept 6 bases outside the gene matches. This CDR3 region has 15 residues. Looked up from germline, CDR1 is SGDLS and CDR2 is YYNGEE. Here the CDR3 reads CASSPGTGVDEKLFF. CDR3 DNA: TGTGCCAGCAGCCCCGGGACAGGGGTGGATGAAAAACTGTTTTTT.

The sample holds a few counts of this clonotype. This CDR3 is missing its conserved last phenylalanine or tryptophan, likely due to a read error. The gene calls are TRBV5-6 and TRBJ1-1; D unclear. Germline CDR1 reads SGHDT; CDR2 reads YYEEEE. V lost 3 bases to trimming and J lost 3 bases, with 9 bases between them. The length of the CDR3 is 13 residues. CDR3 region: CASSSGWDTEAFL. DNA for the CDR3: TGTGCCAGCAGCTCCGGATGGGACACTGAAGCTTTCCTT.

The chain links TRBV2 to TRBJ1-6; the D gene is possibly TRBD1 (5 bases). Germline V gene lookup returns CDR1 SNHLY and CDR2 FYNNEI. The CDR3 is 15 amino acids. V was pared by 3 bases and J by 1 base, with 7 bases between. CDR3 bases: TGTGCCAGCAGTGAGGGGGGATCCTATAATTCACCCCTCCACTTT. Translated, it gives CASSEGGSYNSPLHF.

The chain couples TRBV7-8 to TRBJ2-5, with no clear D. Germline assignment: CDR1 SGHVS and CDR2 FQNEAQ. The CDR3 is 11 residues long. Trimming took 5 bases from V and 9 from J, leaving 10 bases between them. CDR3 bases: TGTGCCAGCAGCCAACAGAGTTCCCAGTACTTC. It is translated as CASSQQSSQYF.

This clonotype turned up a few times. The V call is TRBV29-1, the J call TRBJ2-2, with D possibly TRBD2 on 5 matching bases. CDR3 length: 12 residues. Trimming shortened V by 6 bases and J by 8 bases, and 13 bases separated the two germline ends. Germline-derived CDR1 and CDR2 are SQVTM and ANQGSEA. The DNA of the CDR3 is TGCAGCGTCGTAGAAGGGAGAGGGGAGCTGTTTTTT. Translation gives CSVVEGRGELFF.

Comment on this clonotype: One end of the junction varies from germline; a read error may be responsible. The V gene is TRBV11-2, the J gene TRBJ2-2; D is perhaps TRBD1 or TRBD2 (6 bases each). CDR1 and CDR2 (germline): SGHAT, FQNNGV. The CDR3 is made up of 13 amino acids. CDR3: CASSHRETGGLFF. In DNA, the CDR3 is TGTGCCAGCAGCCACAGGGAGACCGGGGGGCTGTTTTTT.

The chain combines TRBV27 with TRBJ1-2, with no clear D. Trimming stripped 6 bases from V and 7 bases from J, with 18 bases between. This CDR3 has 14 amino acids. Germline loops: CDR1 MNHEY, CDR2 SMNVEV (reference sequence). DNA for the CDR3: TGTGCCAGCAGGTCCCCAGAGGGCTGGGGTGGCTACACCTTC. Translating gives CASRSPEGWGGYTF.

This clonotype was detected a few times. J is TRBJ2-3 and V is TRBV7-8, with D possibly called TRBD1 or TRBD2 (5 bases each). Germline V CDR1 and CDR2: SGHVS, FQNEAQ. The CDR3 spans 17 residues. The germline V and J ends were trimmed by 5 bases and 1 base, with 19 bases remaining between them. The CDR3 sequence is CASSNRGTEWGTDTQYF. The CDR3 DNA sequence: TGTGCCAGCAGCAATAGAGGGACCGAATGGGGCACAGATACGCAGTATTTT.

This sequence joins TRBV6-5 and TRBJ2-1, with a possible D match to TRBD2 (5 bases). The CDR3 has 18 residues. Germline values: CDR1 MNHEY, CDR2 SVGAGI. V was trimmed by 0 bases and J by 8 bases, leaving 23 bases between them. CDR3 bases: TGTGCCAGCAGTTACTCTAGATCTATTTACGGCGAGGGCGATGAGCAGTTCTTC. Its protein is CASSYSRSIYGEGDEQFF.

The chain carries TRBV7-9 and TRBJ2-3, with D perhaps TRBD2 (6 bases). CDR3 size: 14 residues. Trimming stripped 5 bases from V and 2 bases from J, with 11 bases between. Per the germline V gene, CDR1 is SEHNR and CDR2 is FQNEAQ (reference sequence). In nucleotides, the CDR3 is TGTGCCAGCAGCGCGAGGGACTTCACAGATACGCAGTATTTT. It encodes CASSARDFTDTQYF. The full variable domain, completed using reference TRBV7-9 and TRBJ2-3, is DTGVSQNPRHKITKRGQNVTFRCDPISEHNRLYWYRQTLGQGPEFLTYFQNEAQLEKSRLLSDRFSAERPKGSFSTLEIQRTEQGDSAMYLCASSARDFTDTQYFGPGTRLTVL.

This clonotype has at least ten counts. V and J are TRBV27 and TRBJ1-4; 10 bases agree with TRBD1. CDR3 length: 15 residues. The trim removed 5 bases at V and 3 bases at J, leaving 3 bases unmatched. CDR1 and CDR2 (germline): MNHEY, SMNVEV (reference sequence). The CDR3 nucleotides read TGTGCCAGCAGTGACGGGACAGGGGCTAATGAAAAACTGTTTTTT. This codes for CASSDGTGANEKLFF.

This clonotype was counted ten times or more. The chain uses TRBV6-6 and TRBJ2-5; D may be TRBD2 (6 bases). This CDR3 region has 14 residues. The V gene lost 6 bases and the J gene lost 1 base, with 12 bases spanning the gap. Germline lookup yields CDR1 MNHNY and CDR2 SVGAGI (reference sequence). CDR3 region: CASSPGTFQETQYF. CDR3 nucleotide sequence: TGTGCCAGCAGCCCCGGGACTTTCCAAGAGACCCAGTACTTC.

The chain uses TRBV3-1 and TRBJ2-7; no clear D gene. From germline, CDR1 is LGHDT and CDR2 YNNKEL (reference sequence). V dropped 4 bases and J dropped 4 bases, with 11 bases sitting between them. CDR3 length: 13 amino acids. The CDR3 region has the DNA TGTGCCAGCAGCCGACCAGCGAGTTACGAGCAGTACTTC. Translation: CASSRPASYEQYF.